These 16 T cell receptor beta chains were sequenced from one sample in a study of post-analysis software for immune sequencing data. Study-level points and caveats: Four to six TRBV segments were more frequent in patients than controls; TRBV5-6, TRBV5-1 and TRBV20-1 belonged to this group.

Presence of unique molecular identifiers characterized the TCR beta cDNA libraries. Via MiXCR, TCRdb re-called the PCR reads, giving one row per CDR3 protein. The table shows about 770,000 distinct CDR3 sequences, with around 42% occurring only once. No antigens are known for them. The sequencing input was blood. The receptors come from a girl aged 5 to 17 with multiple sclerosis.

CDR3 in amino acids: CSARSESSYEQYF. CDR3 sequence (DNA): TGCAGTGCCCGTAGCGAGAGCTCCTACGAGCAGTACTTC. The chain joins TRBV20-1 to TRBJ2-7; D is possibly TRBD2 (5 bases). V lost 6 bases and J lost 0, with 12 bases in between. Germline CDR1 DFQATT, CDR2 SNEGSKA (reference sequence). This CDR3 contains 13 residues.

This clonotype was observed a handful of times. Its ends do not fully match the called genes, so a read error is possible. The chain couples TRBV20-1 to TRBJ2-5; TRBD2 agrees at 8 bases. Germline-derived CDR1 and CDR2 are DFQATT and SNEGSKA (reference sequence). This CDR3 is built from 12 residues. The CDR3 region is CSARDSGETQYF. CDR3 coding DNA: TGTAGTGCTAGAGATAGCGGGGAAACCCAGTACTTC.

This clonotype was detected a few times. The V call is TRBV30, the J call TRBJ2-5; D unclear. The last part of the DNA fits TRBJ2-7 better; the J call may be wrong. The CDR3 is made up of 14 amino acids. Germline-derived CDR1 and CDR2 are GTSNPN and SVGIG (reference sequence). The CDR3 DNA sequence: TGTGCCTGGAGCAGTGGTCAGGCCACCTACGAGCAGTACTTC. Translating it yields CAWSSGQATYEQYF.

This clonotype was counted only a few times. V is TRBV15 and J is TRBJ2-7; TRBD1 aligns across 7 bases. The germline CDR1 and CDR2 sequences are LNHNV and YYDKDF (reference sequence). This CDR3 comprises 14 residues. Trimming at V came to 6 bases and at J to 0 bases, leaving 5 bases not matched to a gene. DNA of the CDR3: TGTGCCACCAGAGGGACAGAGTCCTCCTACGAGCAGTACTTC. The encoded protein is CATRGTESSYEQYF.

This chain links TRBV9 with TRBJ2-7; D not certain. The V end lost 2 bases, the J end lost 2 bases, and 11 bases lay between the germline ends. This CDR3 contains 14 residues. CDR1 SGDLS and CDR2 YYNGEE come from the germline V gene. CDR3 DNA sequence: TGTGCCAGCAGCGTCTATGGCGATCCCTACGAGCAGTACTTC. Translation: CASSVYGDPYEQYF. The full variable domain, its missing parts supplied by reference TRBV9 and TRBJ2-7, is DSGVTQTPKHLITATGQRVTLRCSPRSGDLSVYWYQQSLDQGLQFLIQYYNGEERAKGNILERFSAQQFPDLHSELNLSSLELGDSALYFCASSVYGDPYEQYFGPGTRLTVT.

This chain links TRBV7-9 with TRBJ2-6; D is tentatively TRBD1 or TRBD2 (5 bases each). The germline V gene encodes CDR1 SEHNR and CDR2 FQNEAQ (reference sequence). With 6 bases removed from V and 0 bases from J, the gap between germline ends came to 9 bases. The CDR3 extends over 15 amino acids. The CDR3 region has the DNA TGTGCCAGCAGGAGGGGAGCCTCTGGGGCCAACGTCCTGACTTTC. Amino acids: CASRRGASGANVLTF.

This clonotype was seen only a few times. The chain uses TRBV7-2 and TRBJ2-7, with 11 bases aligning to TRBD1. Looked up from germline, CDR1 is SGHTA and CDR2 is FQGNSA. The CDR3 sequence is 17 residues long. The V segment lost 5 bases and the J segment 3 bases; nucleotides outside the gene matches: 12. CDR3 loop: CASSPQSGTGGIYEQYF. In nucleotides, the CDR3 is TGTGCCAGCAGCCCACAATCCGGGACAGGGGGTATCTACGAGCAGTACTTC.

The chain is built from TRBV6-5 and TRBJ2-3, with D perhaps TRBD1 (6 bases). Germline V gene data show CDR1 as MNHEY and CDR2 as SVGAGI. The CDR3 runs to 15 residues. Trimming left V 6 bases short and J 1 base short, with 14 bases between. CDR3 DNA: TGTGCCAGCAGCCCTCGGGACACCGGCACAGATACGCAGTATTTT. Amino acids: CASSPRDTGTDTQYF.

V and J are TRBV12-3 or TRBV12-4 and TRBJ1-1; 7 positions agree with TRBD1. Trimming took 3 bases from V and 7 from J; bases not matched to a gene: 11. The CDR3 is 15 residues long. The CDR3 DNA sequence: TGTGCCAGCAGTTTCCTCGGAGGGGGCAGGGGTGAAGCTTTCTTT. Its translation: CASSFLGGGRGEAFF.

This clonotype was counted between two and nine times. This chain connects TRBV6-5 to TRBJ2-1; 10 bases agree with TRBD2. The CDR3 runs to 15 residues. V was clipped by 6 bases and J by 2 bases; unmatched bases: 4. CDR1 is MNHEY and CDR2 is SVGAGI in the germline V gene. The CDR3 coding sequence is TGTGCCAGCAGAGAGCGGGGGGGGACCTACAATGAGCAGTTCTTC. Its translation is CASRERGGTYNEQFF.

This clonotype has only a few counts. The chain recombines TRBV10-3 with TRBJ2-1; no clear D. The CDR3 is 14 residues long. Germline assignment: CDR1 ENHRY and CDR2 SYGVKD. Trimming took 3 bases from V and 2 from J, leaving 8 bases between them. CDR3 nucleotide sequence: TGTGCCATCAGTGATAGCAGGCCCTACAATGAGCAGTTCTTC. Encoded protein: CAISDSRPYNEQFF.

This sequence joins TRBV7-8 and TRBJ1-5; a possible D gene is TRBD1 (5 bases). The V end lost 1 base, the J end lost 11 bases, and 12 bases lay between the germline ends. The CDR3 is 13 amino acids. Germline V gene data show CDR1 as SGHVS and CDR2 as FQNEAQ. In DNA, the CDR3 is TGTGCCAGCAGCTTAGTGGGGCCTTTTACCCAGCATTTT. It yields the protein CASSLVGPFTQHF.

The chain links TRBV12-3 or TRBV12-4 to TRBJ2-5; D is unresolved. The V end lost 5 bases, the J end lost 5 bases, and 9 bases lay between the germline ends. The CDR3 extends over 12 amino acids. CDR3 in DNA: TGTGCCAGCAGTCCATGCGTGGAGACCCAGTACTTC. This translates into CASSPCVETQYF.

This chain connects TRBV4-3 to TRBJ2-2; TRBD2 aligns across 14 bases. The germline gives CDR1 LGHNA, CDR2 YSLEER. The CDR3 runs to 16 residues. V was pared by 3 bases and J by 11 bases, with 8 bases of the junction left unmatched. DNA of the CDR3: TGCGCCAGCAGCCAGGGACTAGCGGGAGCCCGAGGTGAGCTGTTTTTT. Amino acid sequence: CASSQGLAGARGELFF.

The chain joins TRBV7-2 to TRBJ2-5, with 8 bases lining up with TRBD2. The CDR3 has 14 amino acids. The germline CDR1 and CDR2 sequences are SGHTA and FQGNSA. V shed 1 base and J 9 bases; nucleotides not matched to a gene: 7. CDR3 nucleotide sequence: TGTGCCAGCAGCTTAGGGACTAGCCTACGGGCCCAGTACTTC. Translated: CASSLGTSLRAQYF.

The V gene is TRBV7-9, the J gene TRBJ1-4; D gene unclear. Trimming cost V 1 base and J 10 bases, with 16 bases left between them. The length of the CDR3 is 15 residues. Germline CDR1 and CDR2: SEHNR and FQNEAQ (reference sequence). CDR3 sequence reads: CASSLEVVTPGKLFF. Written as DNA, the CDR3 is TGTGCCAGCAGCTTAGAGGTGGTCACCCCCGGAAAACTGTTTTTT.